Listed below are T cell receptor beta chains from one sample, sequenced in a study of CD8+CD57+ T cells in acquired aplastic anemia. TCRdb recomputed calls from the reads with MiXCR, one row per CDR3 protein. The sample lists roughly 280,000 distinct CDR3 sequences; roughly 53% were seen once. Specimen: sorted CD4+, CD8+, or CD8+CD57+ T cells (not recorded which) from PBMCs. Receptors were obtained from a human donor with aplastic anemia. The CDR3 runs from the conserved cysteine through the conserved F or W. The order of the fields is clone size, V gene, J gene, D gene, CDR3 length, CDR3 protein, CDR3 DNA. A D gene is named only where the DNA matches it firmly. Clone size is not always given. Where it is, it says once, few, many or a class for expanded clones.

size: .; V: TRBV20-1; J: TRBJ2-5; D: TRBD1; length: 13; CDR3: CSGAGQGQETQYF; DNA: TGCAGTGGGGCGGGACAGGGCCAAGAGACCCAGTACTTC
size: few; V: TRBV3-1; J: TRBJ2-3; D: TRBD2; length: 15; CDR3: CASSQGSGIGDTQYF; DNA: TGTGCCAGCAGCCAAGGAAGCGGGATTGGGGATACGCAGTATTTT
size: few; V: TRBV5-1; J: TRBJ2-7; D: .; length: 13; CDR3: CASSSPWSYEQYF; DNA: TGCGCCAGCAGCTCCCCGTGGTCCTACGAGCAGTACTTC
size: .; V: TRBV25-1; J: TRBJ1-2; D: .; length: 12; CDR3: CASRDSNYGYTF; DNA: TGTGCCAGCAGAGATTCTAACTATGGCTACACCTTC
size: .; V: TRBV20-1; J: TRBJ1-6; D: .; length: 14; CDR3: CSARKDGYNSPLHF; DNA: TGCAGTGCTCGAAAGGACGGATATAATTCACCCCTCCACTTT
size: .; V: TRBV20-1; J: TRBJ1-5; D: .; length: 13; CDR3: CSAKPSQARPQHF; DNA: TGCAGTGCTAAACCCTCCCAGGCGCGGCCCCAGCATTTT
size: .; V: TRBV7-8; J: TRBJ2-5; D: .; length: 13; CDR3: CASSSKAKETQYF; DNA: TGTGCCAGCAGCAGTAAAGCTAAAGAGACCCAGTACTTC
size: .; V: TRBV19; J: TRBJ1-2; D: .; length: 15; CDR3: CASSRYLSPGHGYTF; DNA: TGTGCCAGTAGTCGCTACCTCTCACCAGGACATGGCTACACCTTC
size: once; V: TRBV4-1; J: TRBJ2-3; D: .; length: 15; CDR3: CASSQDRGGADTQYF; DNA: TGCGCCAGCAGCCAAGATCGGGGAGGAGCAGATACGCAGTATTTT
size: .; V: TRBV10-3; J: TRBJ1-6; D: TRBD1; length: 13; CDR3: CAISRDSHSPLHF; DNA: TGTGCCATCAGCCGGGACAGTCATTCACCCCTCCACTTT
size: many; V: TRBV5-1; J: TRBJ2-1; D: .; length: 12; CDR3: CASSQGVTEQFF; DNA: TGCGCCAGCAGCCAAGGAGTGACTGAGCAGTTCTTC
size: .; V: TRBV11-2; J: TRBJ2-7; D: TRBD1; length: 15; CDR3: CASSLVGTGMPEQYF; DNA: TGTGCCAGCAGCTTAGTCGGGACAGGAATGCCCGAGCAGTACTTC
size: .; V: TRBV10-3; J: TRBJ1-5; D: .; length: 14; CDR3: CAISESGGRETQHF; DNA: TGTGCCATCAGTGAGTCTGGCGGGAGAGAGACCCAGCATTTT
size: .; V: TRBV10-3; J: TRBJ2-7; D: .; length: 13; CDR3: CASHFGTNYEQYF; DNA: TGTGCCAGTCATTTTGGCACCAACTACGAGCAGTACTTC
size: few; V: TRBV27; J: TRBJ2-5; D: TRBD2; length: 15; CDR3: CASSFRLAGQETQYF; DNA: TGTGCCAGCAGTTTTAGGCTAGCGGGACAAGAGACCCAGTACTTC
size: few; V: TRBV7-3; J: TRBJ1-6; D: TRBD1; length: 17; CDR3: CASSHPVKDRVNSPLHF; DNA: TGTGCCAGCAGCCACCCGGTAAAGGACAGGGTTAATTCACCCCTCCACTTT
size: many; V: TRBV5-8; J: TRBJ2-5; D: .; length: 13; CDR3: CASSLVWGETQYF; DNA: TGTGCCAGCAGCTTGGTATGGGGAGAGACCCAGTACTTC
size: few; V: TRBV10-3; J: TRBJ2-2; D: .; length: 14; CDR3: CAGGAGRAHGELFF; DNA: TGTGCCGGAGGGGCGGGCAGGGCCCACGGGGAGCTGTTTTTT
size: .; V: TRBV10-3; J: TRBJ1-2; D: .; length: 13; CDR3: CAITTAGHPGYTF; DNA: TGTGCCATAACTACGGCAGGCCATCCTGGCTACACCTTC
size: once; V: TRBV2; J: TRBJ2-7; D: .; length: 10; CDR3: CASSFREQYF; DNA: TGTGCCAGCAGCTTCCGGGAGCAGTACTTC
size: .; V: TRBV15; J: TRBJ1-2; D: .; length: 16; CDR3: CATSRDRWGGGNGYTF; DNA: TGTGCCACCAGCAGAGATCGATGGGGAGGGGGGAATGGCTACACCTTC
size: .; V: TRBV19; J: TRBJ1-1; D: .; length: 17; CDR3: CASSRGFGGWMNTEAFF; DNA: TGTGCCAGTAGTAGAGGTTTCGGGGGGTGGATGAACACTGAAGCTTTCTTT
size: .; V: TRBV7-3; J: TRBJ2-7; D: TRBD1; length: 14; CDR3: CASSLGQGSLGQYF; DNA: TGTGCCAGCAGCTTGGGACAGGGGAGCCTTGGGCAGTACTTC
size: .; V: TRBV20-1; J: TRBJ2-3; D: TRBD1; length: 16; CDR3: CSAASGTGADTDTQYF; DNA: TGCAGTGCTGCCTCCGGGACAGGGGCAGACACAGATACGCAGTATTTT
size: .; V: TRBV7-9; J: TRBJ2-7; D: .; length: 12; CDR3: CASSFGRGEQYF; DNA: TGTGCCAGCAGCTTCGGCAGGGGCGAGCAGTACTTC
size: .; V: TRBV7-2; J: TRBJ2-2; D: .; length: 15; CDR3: CASSSDSLRSGELFF; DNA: TGTGCCAGCAGCTCGGACAGTCTGCGCTCTGGGGAGCTGTTTTTT
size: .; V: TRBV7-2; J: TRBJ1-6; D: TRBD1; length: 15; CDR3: CASSRETGRSSPLHF; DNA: TGTGCCAGCAGCCGTGAGACAGGGAGGAGTTCACCCCTCCACTTT
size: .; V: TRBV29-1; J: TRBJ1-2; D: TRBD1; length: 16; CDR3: CSVVPTPGQATYGYTF; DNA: TGCAGCGTCGTTCCCACCCCGGGACAGGCGACCTATGGCTACACCTTC
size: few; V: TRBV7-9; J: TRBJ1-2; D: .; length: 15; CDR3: CASSLAGAGSYGYTF; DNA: TGTGCCAGCAGCTTAGCGGGGGCAGGGAGCTATGGCTACACCTTC
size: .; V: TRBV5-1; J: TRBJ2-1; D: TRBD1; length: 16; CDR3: CASSQTGTGQRNEQFF; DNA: TGCGCCAGCAGCCAAACCGGGACAGGGCAGAGAAATGAGCAGTTCTTC
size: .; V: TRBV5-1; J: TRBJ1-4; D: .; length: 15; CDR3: CASSLGRGAQEKLFF; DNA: TGTGCCAGCAGCTTGGGAAGGGGGGCACAGGAAAAACTGTTTTTT
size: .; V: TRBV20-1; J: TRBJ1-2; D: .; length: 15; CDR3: CSARGRGGSNYGYTF; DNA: TGCAGTGCTAGAGGGCGGGGCGGGAGTAACTATGGCTACACCTTC
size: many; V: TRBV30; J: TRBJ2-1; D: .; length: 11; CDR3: CAWGSYNEQFF; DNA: TGTGCCTGGGGGTCCTACAATGAGCAGTTCTTC
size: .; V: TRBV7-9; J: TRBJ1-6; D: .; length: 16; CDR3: CASSASSGRVDSPLHF; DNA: TGTGCCAGCAGCGCCTCCTCAGGCAGGGTGGATTCACCCCTCCACTTT
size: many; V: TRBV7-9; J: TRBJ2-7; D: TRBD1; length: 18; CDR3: CASSSNHLRTGQYGEQYF; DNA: TGTGCCAGCAGCTCCAATCACCTTCGGACAGGGCAGTATGGGGAGCAGTACTTC
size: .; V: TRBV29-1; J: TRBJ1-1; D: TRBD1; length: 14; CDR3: CSVDPGQGEPEAFF; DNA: TGCAGCGTTGATCCCGGACAGGGGGAGCCTGAAGCTTTCTTT
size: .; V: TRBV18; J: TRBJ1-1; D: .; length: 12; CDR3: CASSPPGTHAFF; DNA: TGTGCCAGCTCACCACCCGGGACCCACGCTTTCTTT
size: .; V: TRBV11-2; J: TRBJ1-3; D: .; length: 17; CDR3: CASSLGPGQLVGNTIYF; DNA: TGTGCCAGCAGCTTAGGACCGGGGCAGCTGGTTGGAAACACCATATATTTT
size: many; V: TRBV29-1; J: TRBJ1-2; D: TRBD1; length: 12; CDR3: CSGMQGEVGYTF; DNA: TGCAGCGGCATGCAGGGGGAAGTTGGCTACACCTTC
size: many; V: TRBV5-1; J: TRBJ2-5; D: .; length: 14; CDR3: CASSSGSGQETQYF; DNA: TGCGCCAGCAGCTCCGGCAGCGGCCAAGAGACCCAGTACTTC
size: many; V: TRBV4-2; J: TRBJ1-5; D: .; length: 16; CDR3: CASSQDGGEGYKPQHF; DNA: TGTGCCAGCAGCCAAGATGGAGGGGAAGGGTATAAGCCCCAGCATTTT
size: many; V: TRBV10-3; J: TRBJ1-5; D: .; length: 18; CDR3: CAISEFPGGGISNQPQHF; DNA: TGTGCCATCAGTGAGTTTCCCGGAGGGGGAATCAGCAATCAGCCCCAGCATTTT
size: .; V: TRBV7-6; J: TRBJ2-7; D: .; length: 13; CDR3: CASSVTGSYEQYF; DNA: TGTGCCAGCAGCGTGACAGGATCCTACGAGCAGTACTTC
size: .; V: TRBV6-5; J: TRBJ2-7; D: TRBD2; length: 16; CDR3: CASSYTGLDLSYEQYF; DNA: TGTGCCAGCAGTTACACAGGACTAGATTTGTCCTACGAGCAGTACTTC
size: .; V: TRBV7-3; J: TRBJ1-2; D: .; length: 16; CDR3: CASVTSGAGGAGGYTF; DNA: TGTGCCAGCGTCACTTCCGGAGCCGGGGGGGCCGGTGGCTACACCTTC
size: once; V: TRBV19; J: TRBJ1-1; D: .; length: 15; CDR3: CASSWGGASITEAFF; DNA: TGTGCCAGTAGCTGGGGGGGGGCCTCGATCACTGAAGCTTTCTTT
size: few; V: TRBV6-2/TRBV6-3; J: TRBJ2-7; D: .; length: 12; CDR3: CASSYVTYEQYF; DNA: TGTGCCAGCAGTTACGTCACCTACGAGCAGTACTTC
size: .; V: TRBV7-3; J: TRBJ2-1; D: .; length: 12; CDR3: CASSFEGNEQFF; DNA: TGTGCCAGCAGCTTCGAAGGGAATGAGCAGTTCTTC
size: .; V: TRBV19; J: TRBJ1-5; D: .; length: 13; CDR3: CATLERGIGPQHF; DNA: TGTGCCACTTTGGAGAGGGGAATCGGGCCCCAGCATTTT
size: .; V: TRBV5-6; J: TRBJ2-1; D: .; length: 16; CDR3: CASSLGDGGALYEQFF; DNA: TGTGCCAGCAGCTTGGGGGACGGGGGAGCTCTCTATGAGCAGTTCTTC
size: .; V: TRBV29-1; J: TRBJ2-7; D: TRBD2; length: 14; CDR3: CSVIRGGSSYEQYF; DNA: TGCAGCGTTATAAGGGGCGGGAGCTCCTACGAGCAGTACTTC